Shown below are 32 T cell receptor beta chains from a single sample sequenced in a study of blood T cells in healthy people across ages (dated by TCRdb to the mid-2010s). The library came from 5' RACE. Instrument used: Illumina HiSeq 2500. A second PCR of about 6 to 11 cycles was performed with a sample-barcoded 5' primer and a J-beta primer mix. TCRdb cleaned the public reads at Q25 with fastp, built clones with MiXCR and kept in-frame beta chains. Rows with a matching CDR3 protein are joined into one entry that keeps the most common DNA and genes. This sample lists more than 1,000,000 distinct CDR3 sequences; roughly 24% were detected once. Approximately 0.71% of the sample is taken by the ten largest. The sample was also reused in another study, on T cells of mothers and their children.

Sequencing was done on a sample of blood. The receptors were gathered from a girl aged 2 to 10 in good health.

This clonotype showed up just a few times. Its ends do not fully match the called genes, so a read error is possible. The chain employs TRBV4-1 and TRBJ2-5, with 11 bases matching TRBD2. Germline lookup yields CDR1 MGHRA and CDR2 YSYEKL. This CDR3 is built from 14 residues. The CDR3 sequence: CASSQGLAGFRLFF. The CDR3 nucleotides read TGCGCCAGCAGCCAAGGACTAGCGGGATTCCGTTTATTCTTC.

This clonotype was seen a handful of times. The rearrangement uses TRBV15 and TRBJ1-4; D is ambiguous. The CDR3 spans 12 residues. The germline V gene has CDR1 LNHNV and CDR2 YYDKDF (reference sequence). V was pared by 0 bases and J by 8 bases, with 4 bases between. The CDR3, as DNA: TGTGCCACCAGCAGAGATGGGGAAAAACTGTTTTTT. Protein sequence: CATSRDGEKLFF.

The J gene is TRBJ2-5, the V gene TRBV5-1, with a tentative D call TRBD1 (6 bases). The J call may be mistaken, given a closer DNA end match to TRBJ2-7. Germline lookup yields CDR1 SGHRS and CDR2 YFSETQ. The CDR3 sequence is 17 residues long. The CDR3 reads CASSVRQNTGNLYEQYF. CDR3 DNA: TGCGCCAGCAGCGTACGACAGAATACAGGGAACTTATACGAGCAGTACTTC.

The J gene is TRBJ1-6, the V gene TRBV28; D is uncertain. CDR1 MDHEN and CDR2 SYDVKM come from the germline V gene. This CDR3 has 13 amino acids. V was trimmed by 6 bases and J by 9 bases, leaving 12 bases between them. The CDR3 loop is CASSYGRVSPLHF. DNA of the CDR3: TGTGCCAGCAGCTATGGCCGCGTTTCACCCCTCCACTTT. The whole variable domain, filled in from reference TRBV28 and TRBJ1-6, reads DVKVTQSSRYLVKRTGEKVFLECVQDMDHENMFWYRQDPGLGLRLIYFSYDVKMKEKGDIPEGYSVSREKKERFSLILESASTNQTSMYLCASSYGRVSPLHFGNGTRLTVT.

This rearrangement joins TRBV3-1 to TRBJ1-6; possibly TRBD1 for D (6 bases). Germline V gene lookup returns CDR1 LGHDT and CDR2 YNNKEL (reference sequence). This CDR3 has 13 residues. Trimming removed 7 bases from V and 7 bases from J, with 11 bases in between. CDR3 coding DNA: TGTGCCAGCACCATGACAGGCAATTCACCCCTCCACTTT. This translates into CASTMTGNSPLHF.

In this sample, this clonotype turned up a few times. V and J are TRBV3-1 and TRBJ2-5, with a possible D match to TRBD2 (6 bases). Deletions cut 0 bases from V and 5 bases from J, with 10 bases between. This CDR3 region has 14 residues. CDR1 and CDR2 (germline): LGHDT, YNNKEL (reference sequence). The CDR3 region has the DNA TGTGCCAGCAGCCAAGATTTGGCGGGGGAGACCCAGTACTTC. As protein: CASSQDLAGETQYF.

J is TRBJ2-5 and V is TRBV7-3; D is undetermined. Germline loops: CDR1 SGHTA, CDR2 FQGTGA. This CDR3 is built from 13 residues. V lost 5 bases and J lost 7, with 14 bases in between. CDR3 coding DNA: TGTGCCAGCAGCAAAGGGAACCTGGGGACCCAGTACTTC. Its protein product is CASSKGNLGTQYF.

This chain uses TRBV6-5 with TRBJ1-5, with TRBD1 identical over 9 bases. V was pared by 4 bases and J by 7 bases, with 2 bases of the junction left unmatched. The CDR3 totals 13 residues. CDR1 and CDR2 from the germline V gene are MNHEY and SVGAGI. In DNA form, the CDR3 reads TGTGCCAGCAGTTCAGGGACAGGGCAGCCCCAGCATTTT. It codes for CASSSGTGQPQHF.

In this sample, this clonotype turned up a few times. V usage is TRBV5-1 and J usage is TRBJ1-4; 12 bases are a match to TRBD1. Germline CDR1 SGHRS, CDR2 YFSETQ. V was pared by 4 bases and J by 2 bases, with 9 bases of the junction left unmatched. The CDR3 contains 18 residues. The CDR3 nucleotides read TGCGCCAGCAGCCGGGGACAGGGGGCCGAGATGACTAATGAAAAACTGTTTTTT. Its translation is CASSRGQGAEMTNEKLFF.

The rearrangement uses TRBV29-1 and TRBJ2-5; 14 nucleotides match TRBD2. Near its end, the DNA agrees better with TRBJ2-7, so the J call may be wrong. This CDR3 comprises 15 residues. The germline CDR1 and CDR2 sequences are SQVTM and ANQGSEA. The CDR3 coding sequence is TGCAGCGTGAATGGACTAGCGGGGGGCAGCTACGAGCAGTACTTC. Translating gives CSVNGLAGGSYEQYF.

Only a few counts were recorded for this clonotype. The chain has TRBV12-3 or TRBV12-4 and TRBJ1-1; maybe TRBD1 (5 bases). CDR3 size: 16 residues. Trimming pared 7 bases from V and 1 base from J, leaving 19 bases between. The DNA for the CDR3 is TGTGCCAGCACAATCCGGTGGGGACCCTCGAACACTGAAGCTTTCTTT. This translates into CASTIRWGPSNTEAFF.

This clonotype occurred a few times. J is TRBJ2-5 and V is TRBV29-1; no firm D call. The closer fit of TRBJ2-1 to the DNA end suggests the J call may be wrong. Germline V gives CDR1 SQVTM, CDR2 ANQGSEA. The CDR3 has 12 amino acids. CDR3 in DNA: TGCAGCTCCCGGACCACCTGGAATGAGCAGTTCTTC. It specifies CSSRTTWNEQFF.

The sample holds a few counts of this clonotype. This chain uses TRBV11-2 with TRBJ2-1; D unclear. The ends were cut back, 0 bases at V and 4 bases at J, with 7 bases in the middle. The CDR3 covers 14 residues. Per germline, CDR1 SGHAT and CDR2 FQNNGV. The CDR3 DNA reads TGTGCCAGCAGCTTAGAAGCGAGTTACAATGAGCAGTTCTTC. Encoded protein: CASSLEASYNEQFF.

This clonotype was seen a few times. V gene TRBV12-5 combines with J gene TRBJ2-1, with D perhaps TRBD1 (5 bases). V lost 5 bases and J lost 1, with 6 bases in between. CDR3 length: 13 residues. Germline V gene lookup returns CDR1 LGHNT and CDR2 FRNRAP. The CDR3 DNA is TGTGCTAGTGGTCGGACATCCTACAATGAGCAGTTCTTC. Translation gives CASGRTSYNEQFF. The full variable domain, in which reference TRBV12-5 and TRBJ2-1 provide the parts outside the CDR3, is DARVTQTPRHKVTEMGQEVTMRCQPILGHNTVFWYRQTMMQGLELLAYFRNRAPLDDSGMPKDRFSAEMPDATLATLKIQPSEPRDSAVYFCASGRTSYNEQFFGPGTRLTVL.

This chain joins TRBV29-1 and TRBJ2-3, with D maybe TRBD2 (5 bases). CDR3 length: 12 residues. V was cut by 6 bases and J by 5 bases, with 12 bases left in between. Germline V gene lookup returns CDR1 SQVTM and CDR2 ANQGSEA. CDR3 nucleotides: TGCAGCGTCCTGGACTGGGGAGATACGCAGTATTTT. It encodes CSVLDWGDTQYF.

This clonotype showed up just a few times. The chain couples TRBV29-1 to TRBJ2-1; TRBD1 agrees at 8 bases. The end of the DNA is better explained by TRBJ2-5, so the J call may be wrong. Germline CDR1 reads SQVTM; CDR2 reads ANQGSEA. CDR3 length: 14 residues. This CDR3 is CSVESQDRAETQYF. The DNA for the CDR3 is TGCAGCGTTGAATCCCAGGACAGGGCCGAGACCCAGTACTTC.

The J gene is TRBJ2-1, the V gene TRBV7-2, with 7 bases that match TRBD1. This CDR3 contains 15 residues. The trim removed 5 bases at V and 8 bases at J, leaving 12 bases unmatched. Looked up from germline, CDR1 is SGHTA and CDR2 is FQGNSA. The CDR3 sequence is CASSKEGAREYEQFF. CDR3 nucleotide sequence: TGTGCCAGCAGCAAAGAGGGGGCCAGGGAGTATGAGCAGTTCTTC.

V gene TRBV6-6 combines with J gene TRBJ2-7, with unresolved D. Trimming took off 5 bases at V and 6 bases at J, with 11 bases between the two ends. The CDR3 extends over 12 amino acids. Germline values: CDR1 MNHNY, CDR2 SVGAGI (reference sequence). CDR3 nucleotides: TGTGCCAGCAGTGGAGCTGGGTTCGAGCAGTACTTC. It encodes CASSGAGFEQYF.

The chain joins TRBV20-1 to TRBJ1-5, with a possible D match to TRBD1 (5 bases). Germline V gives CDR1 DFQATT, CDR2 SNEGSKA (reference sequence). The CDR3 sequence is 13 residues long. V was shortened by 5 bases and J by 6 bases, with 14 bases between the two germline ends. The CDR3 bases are TGCAGTGCTCAGGGCAGGGCGGGTCAGCCCCAGCATTTT. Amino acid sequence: CSAQGRAGQPQHF.

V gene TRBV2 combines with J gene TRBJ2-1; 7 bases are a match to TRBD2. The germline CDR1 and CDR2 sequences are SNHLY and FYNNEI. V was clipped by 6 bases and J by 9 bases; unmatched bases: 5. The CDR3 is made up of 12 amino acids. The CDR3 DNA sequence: TGTGCCAGCAGCGGACTAGTAGGTGAGCAGTTCTTC. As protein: CASSGLVGEQFF. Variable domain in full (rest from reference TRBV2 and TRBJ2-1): EPEVTQTPSHQVTQMGQEVILRCVPISNHLYFYWYRQILGQKVEFLVSFYNNEISEKSEIFDDQFSVERPDGSNFTLKIRSTKLEDSAMYFCASSGLVGEQFFGPGTRLTVL.

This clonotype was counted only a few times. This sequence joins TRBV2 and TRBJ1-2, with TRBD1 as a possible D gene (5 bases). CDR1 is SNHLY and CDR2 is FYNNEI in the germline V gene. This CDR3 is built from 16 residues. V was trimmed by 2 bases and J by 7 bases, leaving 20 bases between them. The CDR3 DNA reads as TGTGCCAGCAGTGAATGGTTTAGTTGGGGGGAAGGTGGCTACACCTTC. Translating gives CASSEWFSWGEGGYTF.

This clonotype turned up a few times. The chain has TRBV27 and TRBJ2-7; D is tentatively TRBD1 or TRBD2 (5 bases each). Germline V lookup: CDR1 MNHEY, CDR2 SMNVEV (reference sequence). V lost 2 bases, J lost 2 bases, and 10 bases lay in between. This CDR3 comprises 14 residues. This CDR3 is CASSLKGTTYEQYF. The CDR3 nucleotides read TGTGCCAGCAGTTTAAAAGGGACCACCTACGAGCAGTACTTC.

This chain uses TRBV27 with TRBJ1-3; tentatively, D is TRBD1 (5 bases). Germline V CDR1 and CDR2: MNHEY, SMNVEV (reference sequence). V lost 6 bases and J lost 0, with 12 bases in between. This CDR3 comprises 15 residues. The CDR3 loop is CASSPGGGSGNTIYF. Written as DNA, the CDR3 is TGTGCCAGCAGCCCCGGGGGGGGCTCTGGAAACACCATATATTTT.

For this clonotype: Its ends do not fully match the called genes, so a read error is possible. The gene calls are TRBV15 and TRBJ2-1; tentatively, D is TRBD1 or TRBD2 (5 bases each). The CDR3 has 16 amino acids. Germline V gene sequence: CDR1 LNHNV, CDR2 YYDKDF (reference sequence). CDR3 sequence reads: CATGTDVILSYNERFF. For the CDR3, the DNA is TGTGCCACCGGGACGGACGTCATACTTTCCTACAATGAGCGGTTCTTC.

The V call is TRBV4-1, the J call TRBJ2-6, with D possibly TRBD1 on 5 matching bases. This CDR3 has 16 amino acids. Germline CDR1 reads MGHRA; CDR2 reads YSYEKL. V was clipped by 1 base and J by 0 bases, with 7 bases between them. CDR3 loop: CASSQGRVSGANVLTF. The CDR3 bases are TGCGCCAGCAGCCAAGGCAGGGTCTCTGGGGCCAACGTCCTGACTTTC.

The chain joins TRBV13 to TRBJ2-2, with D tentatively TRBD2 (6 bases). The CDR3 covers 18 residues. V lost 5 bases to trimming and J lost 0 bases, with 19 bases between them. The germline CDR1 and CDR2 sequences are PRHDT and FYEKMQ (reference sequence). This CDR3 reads CASSPLGAGSTNTGELFF. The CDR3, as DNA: TGTGCCAGCAGCCCTCTTGGGGCGGGGAGTACGAACACCGGGGAGCTGTTTTTT. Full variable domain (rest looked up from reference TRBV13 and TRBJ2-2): AAGVIQSPRHLIKEKRETATLKCYPIPRHDTVYWYQQGPGQDPQFLISFYEKMQSDKGSIPDRFSAQQFSDYHSELNMSSLELGDSALYFCASSPLGAGSTNTGELFFGEGSRLTVL.

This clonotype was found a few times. The CDR3 region has the DNA TGTGCCAGCAGACCCAGGACAGGAGGTTACCGGGAGCTGTTTTTT. As protein: CASRPRTGGYRELFF. The genes are TRBV6-2 or TRBV6-3 and TRBJ2-2, with 7 bases matching TRBD1. The ends lost 6 bases at V and 9 bases at J; junction bases unmatched: 13. This CDR3 is 15 amino acids long. Germline CDR1 MNHEY, CDR2 SVGEGT.

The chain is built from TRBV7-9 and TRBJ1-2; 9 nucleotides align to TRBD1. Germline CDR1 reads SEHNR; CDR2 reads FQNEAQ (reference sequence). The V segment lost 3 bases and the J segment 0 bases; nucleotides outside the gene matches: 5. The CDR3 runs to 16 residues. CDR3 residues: CASSLGTGSANYGYTF. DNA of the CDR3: TGTGCCAGCAGCTTGGGGACAGGGTCGGCTAACTATGGCTACACCTTC. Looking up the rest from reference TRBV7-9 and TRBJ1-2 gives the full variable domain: DTGVSQNPRHKITKRGQNVTFRCDPISEHNRLYWYRQTLGQGPEFLTYFQNEAQLEKSRLLSDRFSAERPKGSFSTLEIQRTEQGDSAMYLCASSLGTGSANYGYTFGSGTRLTVV.

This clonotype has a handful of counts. The CDR3 DNA reads as TGCGCCAGCAGCTTCTTGGGACTAGCGGAAGGTTTGGGGTTAAAGACCCAGTACTTC. This encodes CASSFLGLAEGLGLKTQYF. This chain uses TRBV5-1 with TRBJ2-5; TRBD2 matches at 11 bases. The CDR3 extends over 19 amino acids. Trimming removed 2 bases from V and 6 bases from J; junction bases left unmatched: 18. Germline-derived CDR1 and CDR2 are SGHRS and YFSETQ.

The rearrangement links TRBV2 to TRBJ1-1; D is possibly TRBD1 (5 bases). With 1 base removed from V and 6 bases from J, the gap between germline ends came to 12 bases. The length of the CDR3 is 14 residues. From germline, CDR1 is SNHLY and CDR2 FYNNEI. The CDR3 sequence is CASSEDRRSAEAFF. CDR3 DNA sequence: TGTGCCAGCAGTGAAGACAGGCGGAGCGCTGAAGCTTTCTTT.

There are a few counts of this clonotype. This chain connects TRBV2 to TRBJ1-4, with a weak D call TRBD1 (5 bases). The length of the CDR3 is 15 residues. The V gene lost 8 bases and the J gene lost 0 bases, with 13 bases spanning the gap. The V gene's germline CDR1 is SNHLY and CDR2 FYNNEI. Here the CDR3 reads CASFDGGATNEKLFF. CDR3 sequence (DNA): TGTGCCAGCTTCGACGGGGGAGCAACTAATGAAAAACTGTTTTTT.

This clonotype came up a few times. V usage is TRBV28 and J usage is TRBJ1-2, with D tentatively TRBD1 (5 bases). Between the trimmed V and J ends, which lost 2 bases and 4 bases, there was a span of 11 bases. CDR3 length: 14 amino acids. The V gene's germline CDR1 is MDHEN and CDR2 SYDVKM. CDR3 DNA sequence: TGTGCCAGCAGTTTAGGACGGACACCCTATGGCTACACCTTC. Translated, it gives CASSLGRTPYGYTF.